A selection of T cell receptor beta chains follows, all from one sample in a study of Ad26.COV2.S vaccination and SARS-CoV-2 variants. Method: immunoSEQ multiplex PCR; TCRdb's copy keeps in-frame clones and lacks some. Here the sample spans some 250,000 clones, roughly 90% being singletons. Sequencing used peripheral blood, obtained in a trial of Ad26.COV2.S vaccine versus placebo. These receptors all stem from a person aged 18-60 years who received the Ad26.COV2.S COVID-19 vaccine or a placebo. Both conserved end residues are part of each CDR3. D genes are given only for firm matches. Size tells how often a clone was seen (once, few, many) or the class of an expanded clone, and some rows leave it out.

>TRBV28|NA|NA|TRBJ1-5
TGTGCCAGCAGTCCGGGTCGAAGGAGCAATCAGCCCCAGCATTTT
CASSPGRRSNQPQHF
>TRBV7-2|NA|NA|TRBJ2-3
TGTGCCAGCAGCTTATGGGAATCTAGCACAGATACGCAGTATTTT
CASSLWESSTDTQYF
>TRBV7-2|NA|NA|TRBJ2-1
TGTGCCAGCAGCTTAACAAGACAGGGAGGGGATGAGCAGTTCTTC
CASSLTRQGGDEQFF
>TRBV7-2|NA|TRBD2|TRBJ2-1
TGTGCCAGCAGCTCTTTAGCGGGAGTCCAGGTTGAGCAGTTCTTC
CASSSLAGVQVEQFF
>TRBV6-5|NA|TRBD2|TRBJ2-3
TGTGCCAGCAGCCTTGGGCGGGAGAGCACAGATACGCAGTATTTT
CASSLGRESTDTQYF
>TRBV11-2|few|NA|TRBJ1-1
TGTGCCAGCAGCCGAACCTCGAACACTGAAGCTTTCTTT
CASSRTSNTEAFF
>TRBV9|NA|TRBD2|TRBJ2-5
TGTGCCAGCAGCGTAGGCGGACTAGCGGGGGGGCCGGAGGAGACCCAGTACTTC
CASSVGGLAGGPEETQYF
>TRBV6-1|NA|TRBD1|TRBJ1-5
TGTGCCAGCAGTGAATATCCTGGGCAGGGGGACAATCAGCCCCAGCATTTT
CASSEYPGQGDNQPQHF
>TRBV29-1|NA|TRBD1|TRBJ2-1
TGCAGCGTCCGGACAGGGCCTGAGCAGTTCTTC
CSVRTGPEQFF
>TRBV11-2|NA|NA|TRBJ1-2
TGTGCCAGCAGCCCCTGGACAGTCCGGTTTTTAGCTAACTATGGCTACACCTTC
CASSPWTVRFLANYGYTF
>TRBV9|NA|NA|TRBJ2-5
TGTGCCAGCAACCCTCTAGGTTGGGAGACCCAGTACTTC
CASNPLGWETQYF
>TRBV6-2/TRBV6-3|NA|NA|TRBJ1-3
TGTGCCAGCAGTGACAGCGCCGGCACCATATATTTT
CASSDSAGTIYF
>TRBV6-1|few|NA|TRBJ1-3
TGTGCCAGCAGTGAAGATCTTTCGTACGCTGGAAACACCATATATTTT
CASSEDLSYAGNTIYF
>TRBV24-1|NA|NA|TRBJ1-2
TGTGCCACCAGTGGACACCCTGGGGGTGGCTACACCTTC
CATSGHPGGGYTF
>TRBV3-1/TRBV3-2|NA|TRBD2|TRBJ2-7
TGTGCCAGCAGCCGGGGGGGGATAGGGCACTACGAGCAGTACTTC
CASSRGGIGHYEQYF
>TRBV11-2|NA|NA|TRBJ2-1
TGTGCCAGCAGCTTAGATTGGAGCCCTCCGGCTGAGCAGTTCTTC
CASSLDWSPPAEQFF
>TRBV19|NA|TRBD1|TRBJ1-3
TGTGCCAGTAGTATGGGGACAGTCTCTGGAAACACCATATATTTT
CASSMGTVSGNTIYF
>TRBV7-9|NA|NA|TRBJ2-7
TGTGCCAGCAGCCCCGGACGGATAAGCTCCTACGAGCAGTACTTC
CASSPGRISSYEQYF
>TRBV25-1|NA|TRBD2|TRBJ2-3
TGTGCCAGCAGTGAATTTGCGGCGGGGGGCCCAGATACGCAGTATTTT
CASSEFAAGGPDTQYF
>TRBV28|NA|NA|TRBJ1-1
TGTGCCAGCAGTTTATTCGGGAGAATGAACACTGAAGCTTTCTTT
CASSLFGRMNTEAFF
>TRBV27|NA|TRBD2|TRBJ2-1
TGTGCCAGTTCTGTCTGGCGGGGGGGCGGGAGCTCCTACAATGAGCAGTTCTTC
CASSVWRGGGSSYNEQFF
>TRBV6-5|NA|NA|TRBJ1-2
TGTGCCAGCAGTTACGTCCAAGCTAACTATGGCTACACCTTC
CASSYVQANYGYTF
>TRBV4-3|NA|TRBD2|TRBJ2-7
TGCGCCAGCAGCCAAGATCTGGCAGCGGGAGGGTCCTACGAGCAGTACTTC
CASSQDLAAGGSYEQYF
>TRBV11-3|NA|NA|TRBJ2-5
TGTGCCAGCAGCCCCGGCAGGGTTGGAGAGACCCAGTACTTC
CASSPGRVGETQYF
>TRBV28|NA|TRBD1|TRBJ1-2
TGTGCCAGCAGTTTATCTCGTCGGGACAGGGCTAACTATGGCTACACCTTC
CASSLSRRDRANYGYTF
>TRBV27|NA|NA|TRBJ2-2
TGTGCCAGCAGTTTATCTCCCCCTGTTGGGAGGGGGCAAAGGGAGCTGTTTTTT
CASSLSPPVGRGQRELFF
>TRBV5-1|NA|TRBD2|TRBJ2-3
TGCGCCAGCAGCTTCCTGGGACTAGCGGGGGGCACAGATACGCAGTATTTT
CASSFLGLAGGTDTQYF
>TRBV27|NA|NA|TRBJ2-1
TGTGCCAGCAGTCCTTACAGGGCCGGAAACTACAATGAGCAGTTCTTC
CASSPYRAGNYNEQFF
>TRBV6-5|once|TRBD1|TRBJ2-1
TGTGCCAGCAGTCCTACAGGGGGCCCATACAATGAGCAGTTCTTC
CASSPTGGPYNEQFF
>TRBV30|once|NA|TRBJ2-4
TGTGCCTGGAGTTCAGGGGTTCGGAACATTCAGTACTTC
CAWSSGVRNIQYF
>TRBV6-5|few|NA|TRBJ2-7
TGTGCCAGCAGTTACGGCGGCGGAACCTACGAGCAGTACTTC
CASSYGGGTYEQYF
>TRBV7-9|once|NA|TRBJ2-1
TGTGCCAGCAGCCAGACAGCATACAATGAGCAGTTCTTC
CASSQTAYNEQFF
>TRBV20-1|NA|NA|TRBJ2-5
TGCAGTGGGGAGTACCAAGAGACCCAGTACTTC
CSGEYQETQYF
>TRBV5-1|NA|NA|TRBJ1-6
TGCGCCAGCAGCTTGGCCGGATCAGGGGCAGTCTCGTCACCCCTCCACTTT
CASSLAGSGAVSSPLHF
>TRBV6-5|NA|TRBD1|TRBJ1-4
TGTGCCAGCAGGACCGGGACAGGGAGTAATGAAAAACTGTTTTTT
CASRTGTGSNEKLFF